Below, 19 T cell receptor beta chains from the same sample are listed, as sequenced in a study of blood T cell repertoires in COVID-19. Here immunoSEQ multiplex PCR was the method, and the copy in TCRdb shows in-frame clones only, minus some. The data contain roughly 300,000 clones, roughly 88% of them singletons. Sequenced: peripheral blood. The receptor source for this set is a young man with active or convalescent COVID-19.

The chain employs TRBV7-9 and TRBJ2-5; D not certain. Germline CDR1 reads SEHNR; CDR2 reads FQNEAQ (reference sequence). This CDR3 has 11 amino acids. The ends were cut back, 5 bases at V and 3 bases at J, with 4 bases in the middle. The CDR3 reads CASSDKETQYF. The DNA of the CDR3 is TGTGCCAGCAGCGACAAAGAGACCCAGTACTTC. Variable domain in full (rest from reference TRBV7-9 and TRBJ2-5): DTGVSQNPRHKITKRGQNVTFRCDPISEHNRLYWYRQTLGQGPEFLTYFQNEAQLEKSRLLSDRFSAERPKGSFSTLEIQRTEQGDSAMYLCASSDKETQYFGPGTRLLVL.

The chain has TRBV12-3 or TRBV12-4 and TRBJ1-2; TRBD1 matches 7 bases. The CDR3 contains 13 residues. Trimming removed 6 bases from V and 11 bases from J; junction bases left unmatched: 12. In DNA, the CDR3 is TGTGCCAGCAGGCTGATGCCGGGACAGAAGTACACCTTC. Translated: CASRLMPGQKYTF.

The CDR3, as DNA: TGTGCCAGCAGCTTAACGGACAGGGGGCTGGACACTGAAGCTTTCTTT. Protein sequence: CASSLTDRGLDTEAFF. The chain couples TRBV13 to TRBJ1-1; 11 bases are shared with TRBD1. CDR1 is PRHDT, CDR2 FYEKMQ, per germline (reference sequence). CDR3 length equals 16 residues. With 2 bases clipped from V and 3 bases from J, the junction kept 5 bases outside the gene matches.

This chain joins TRBV21-1 and TRBJ2-7; TRBD2, the D gene given by the table, was not confirmed from the DNA. TRBV21-1 is classified as a pseudogene. CDR3 size: 14 residues. The CDR3: CASTLAGEGNEQYF. CDR3 DNA sequence: TGTGCCAGCACCCTAGCGGGAGAGGGGAACGAGCAGTACTTC.

Concerning this clone: Other DNA sequences in this sample translate to the same CDR3. CDR3 nucleotides: TGTGCCAGCAGCGTTTCAGGCGGCAATCAGCCCCAGCATTTT. Encoded protein: CASSVSGGNQPQHF. V is TRBV9 and J is TRBJ1-5; D call uncertain. Germline CDR1 is SGDLS and CDR2 is YYNGEE. V lost 2 bases to trimming and J lost 2 bases, with 8 bases between them. The CDR3 totals 14 residues.

The chain employs TRBV24-1 and TRBJ2-3; D might be TRBD2 (6 bases). Germline assignment: CDR1 KGHDR and CDR2 SFDVKD. The length of the CDR3 is 15 residues. V shed 3 bases and J shed 6 bases, with 15 bases lying between them. CDR3 coding DNA: TGTGCCACCAGTGATCCCCAGACTAGTCTGGATACGCAGTATTTT. Protein product: CATSDPQTSLDTQYF.

V is TRBV7-2 and J is TRBJ2-5, with 8 bases identical to TRBD1. The CDR3 sequence is 13 residues long. V dropped 5 bases and J dropped 2; count of bases not matched to a gene: 1. CDR1 and CDR2 (germline): SGHTA, FQGNSA. CDR3 sequence (DNA): TGTGCCAGCAGCGGGACAGGACAAGAGACCCAGTACTTC. This gives the protein CASSGTGQETQYF. Filled out from reference TRBV7-2 and TRBJ2-5, the complete variable domain reads GAGVSQSPSNKVTEKGKDVELRCDPISGHTALYWYRQSLGQGLEFLIYFQGNSAPDKSGLPSDRFSAERTGGSVSTLTIQRTQQEDSAVYLCASSGTGQETQYFGPGTRLLVL.

CDR3: CASSYNLPGSNQPQHF. The CDR3 DNA reads as TGTGCCAGCAGTTACAATCTCCCAGGTAGCAATCAGCCCCAGCATTTT. V gene TRBV6-8 combines with J gene TRBJ1-5; D gene ambiguous. Trimming took off 2 bases at V and 0 bases at J, with 11 bases between the two ends. Germline V lookup: CDR1 MNHGY, CDR2 SAAAGT. The CDR3 runs to 16 residues.

The chain couples TRBV5-6 to TRBJ2-7; the match to TRBD1 covers 8 bases. Germline lookup yields CDR1 SGHDT and CDR2 YYEEEE. With 3 bases clipped from V and 9 bases from J, the junction kept 17 bases outside the gene matches. There are 16 residues in the CDR3. In DNA form, the CDR3 reads TGTGCCAGCAGCTCAAACCTCCAGGGGGCGGTTCGGGTGCAGTACTTC. This codes for CASSSNLQGAVRVQYF.

This clone was counted a single time. The rearrangement joins TRBV19 to TRBJ2-7; 7 nucleotides agree with TRBD1. The length of the CDR3 is 14 residues. The J segment lost 7 bases and the V segment lost 5 bases, leaving 11 bases of the junction unmatched. The V gene's germline CDR1 is LNHDA and CDR2 SQIVND (reference sequence). This chain's CDR3 is CASSPYRQGEEQYF. Written as DNA, the CDR3 is TGTGCCAGTAGTCCCTATCGACAGGGTGAGGAGCAGTACTTC. The full variable domain, completed using reference TRBV19 and TRBJ2-7, is DGGITQSPKYLFRKEGQNVTLSCEQNLNHDAMYWYRQDPGQGLRLIYYSQIVNDFQKGDIAEGYSVSREKKESFPLTVTSAQKNPTAFYLCASSPYRQGEEQYFGPGTRLTVT.

The rearrangement links TRBV5-6 to TRBJ1-1, with 7 bases fitting TRBD1. After removal of 3 bases from V and 5 bases from J, the junction contained 10 bases not matched to a gene. Germline V gene data show CDR1 as SGHDT and CDR2 as YYEEEE. The CDR3 spans 15 residues. The CDR3 sequence is CASSWGTAWGTEAFF. CDR3 in DNA: TGTGCCAGCAGCTGGGGGACAGCGTGGGGGACTGAAGCTTTCTTT.

The chain's CDR3 is CASGKLSGIPYNEQFF. The CDR3 region has the DNA TGCGCCAGCGGCAAGTTAAGCGGGATCCCCTACAATGAGCAGTTCTTC. V is TRBV10-2 and J is TRBJ2-1; 7 nucleotides match TRBD2. The CDR3 has 16 amino acids. V lost 8 bases, J lost 2 bases, and 12 bases stayed unmatched. Germline CDR1 reads WSHSY; CDR2 reads SAAADI.

The J gene is TRBJ1-2, the V gene TRBV6-5, with D unresolved. The germline gives CDR1 MNHEY, CDR2 SVGAGI. The CDR3 consists of 13 residues. V shed 6 bases and J shed 1 base, with 9 bases lying between them. The CDR3 bases are TGTGCCAGCAGCGGAGGGCTTAACTATGGCTACACCTTC. It codes for CASSGGLNYGYTF.

On this clone: Other DNA sequences in this sample translate to the same CDR3. V gene TRBV9 combines with J gene TRBJ2-5; D is unclear. CDR1 SGDLS and CDR2 YYNGEE come from the germline V gene. The ends were cut back, 4 bases at V and 4 bases at J, with 5 bases in the middle. The CDR3 consists of 11 residues. The CDR3 is CASSPGETQYF. The CDR3 DNA reads TGTGCCAGCAGCCCGGGAGAGACCCAGTACTTC.

The gene calls are TRBV20-1 and TRBJ2-7; no clear D. This CDR3 contains 11 residues. CDR1 is DFQATT, CDR2 SNEGSKA, per germline (reference sequence). Trimming cost V 3 bases and J 6 bases, with 9 bases left between them. In DNA, the CDR3 is TGCAGTGCTAGGTCCGGGTTCGAGCAGTACTTC. Translating gives CSARSGFEQYF.

The chain carries TRBV27 and TRBJ2-7; TRBD2 agrees at 11 bases. In germline, CDR1 is MNHEY, CDR2 SMNVEV (reference sequence). J gave up 4 bases and V 5 bases, and 7 bases lay outside the gene matches. CDR3 length: 15 amino acids. In DNA form, the CDR3 reads TGTGCCAGCAGTACGGGACTAGCGGAAATTTACGAGCAGTACTTC. It is translated as CASSTGLAEIYEQYF.

This clone was detected many times. This sequence joins TRBV7-9 and TRBJ2-7; no clear D gene. The CDR3 is 11 residues long. The germline V gene has CDR1 SEHNR and CDR2 FQNEAQ (reference sequence). Trimming took off 3 bases at V and 4 bases at J, with 4 bases between the two ends. CDR3 region: CASSFLYEQYF. Here the CDR3 DNA reads TGTGCCAGCAGCTTCTTGTACGAGCAGTACTTC. The whole variable domain, filled in from reference TRBV7-9 and TRBJ2-7, reads DTGVSQNPRHKITKRGQNVTFRCDPISEHNRLYWYRQTLGQGPEFLTYFQNEAQLEKSRLLSDRFSAERPKGSFSTLEIQRTEQGDSAMYLCASSFLYEQYFGPGTRLTVT.

Details on this clone: Other DNA sequences from this sample encode an identical CDR3 as well. The chain joins TRBV5-4 to TRBJ1-2; a weak D match, TRBD1 (5 bases). The germline V and J ends were trimmed by 0 bases and 3 bases, with 9 bases remaining between them. Germline CDR1 and CDR2: SGHNT and YYREEE (reference sequence). The CDR3 covers 14 residues. CDR3 nucleotides: TGTGCCAGCAGCTTGGCTGGGGGGGACTATGGCTACACCTTC. Amino acids: CASSLAGGDYGYTF.

The rearrangement joins TRBV7-6 to TRBJ2-1; the match to TRBD2 covers 9 bases. The J segment lost 7 bases and the V segment lost 5 bases, leaving 15 bases of the junction unmatched. Germline lookup yields CDR1 SGHVS and CDR2 FNYEAQ. The CDR3 loop spans 17 amino acids. The CDR3 DNA sequence: TGTGCCAGCAGCCCCCCGGCTGCGGGGGGGCCTGGAAATGAGCAGTTCTTC. Translation gives CASSPPAAGGPGNEQFF.